The 21 T cell receptor beta chains below come from one sample, sequenced in a study of blood T cell repertoires in COVID-19. Profiling relied on immunoSEQ multiplex PCR, and the TCRdb table lists in-frame clones only, not all of them. The data hold more than 65,000 clones, with 87% observed a single time. The sequenced sample was peripheral blood. The receptors derive from a woman in her 50s with acute or convalescent COVID-19.

J is TRBJ1-1 and V is TRBV9; 8 bases are shared with TRBD1. The CDR3 has 16 amino acids. Germline V gene sequence: CDR1 SGDLS, CDR2 YYNGEE. Unmatched junction bases numbered 8, after V lost 3 bases and J lost 1 base. As DNA, the CDR3 is TGTGCCAGCAGCGCCTGGACGACAGGGGCGAACACTGAAGCTTTCTTT. As protein: CASSAWTTGANTEAFF.

The gene calls are TRBV2 and TRBJ1-5, with D tentatively TRBD1 (5 bases). V shed 4 bases and J shed 6 bases, with 16 bases lying between them. Germline V gene data show CDR1 as SNHLY and CDR2 as FYNNEI. The CDR3 has 15 amino acids. The CDR3 region is CASSAGGGRGQPQHF. The CDR3, as DNA: TGTGCCAGCAGTGCTGGTGGCGGGAGGGGTCAGCCCCAGCATTTT.

This clone is a singleton in its sample. The rearrangement joins TRBV28 to TRBJ1-6, with 8 bases identical to TRBD1. The V gene end was trimmed by 6 bases and the J gene end by 10 bases; junction bases not matched to a gene: 14. Germline V lookup: CDR1 MDHEN, CDR2 SYDVKM. The CDR3 is 16 amino acids. The CDR3 nucleotides read TGTGCCAGCAGCTATGCATTGACAGGGGTATGGTCACCCCTCCACTTT. Translation: CASSYALTGVWSPLHF.

This chain uses TRBV19 with TRBJ2-5; maybe TRBD1 (6 bases). Per germline, CDR1 LNHDA and CDR2 SQIVND (reference sequence). V was clipped by 3 bases and J by 1 base, with 6 bases between them. The CDR3 consists of 13 residues. CDR3: CASSMTGQETQYF. Written as DNA, the CDR3 is TGTGCCAGTAGTATGACAGGCCAAGAGACCCAGTACTTC.

This chain uses TRBV11-2 with TRBJ2-6; the D is unclear. Per germline, CDR1 SGHAT and CDR2 FQNNGV. This CDR3 comprises 13 residues. V dropped 4 bases and J dropped 6 bases, with 7 bases sitting between them. The DNA of the CDR3 is TGTGCCAGCAGCTCCCTAGAGGCCAACGTCCTGACTTTC. Translating gives CASSSLEANVLTF.

This chain joins TRBV24-1 and TRBJ2-3; a possible D gene is TRBD1 (6 bases). The germline gives CDR1 KGHDR, CDR2 SFDVKD. The CDR3 totals 15 residues. Trimming took 7 bases from V and 1 from J, leaving 14 bases between them. In DNA, the CDR3 is TGTGCCACCAGCGGTTACAGGGTGGGCACAGATACGCAGTATTTT. Translated, it gives CATSGYRVGTDTQYF.

This clone occurred once. The gene calls are TRBV11-2 and TRBJ2-2; the D is unclear. Trimming took off 2 bases at V and 9 bases at J, with 10 bases between the two ends. From germline, CDR1 is SGHAT and CDR2 FQNNGV. This CDR3 has 13 residues. For the CDR3, the DNA is TGTGCCAGCAGCTTATCTGTGGGCAGGGAGCTGTTTTTT. Protein sequence: CASSLSVGRELFF.

This sequence joins TRBV12-3 or TRBV12-4 and TRBJ1-5, with D perhaps matching TRBD1 (5 bases). V lost 10 bases and J 2 bases, leaving 9 bases between the germline ends. The CDR3 length is 12 residues. CDR3 nucleotides: TGTGCCACCAGGGAGGGCAATCAGCCCCAGCATTTT. Residues: CATREGNQPQHF.

The V call is TRBV24-1, the J call TRBJ2-1; possible D gene TRBD1, 7 bases. The CDR3 length is 18 residues. Per the germline V gene, CDR1 is KGHDR and CDR2 is SFDVKD. V was cut by 0 bases and J by 6 bases, with 20 bases left in between. Here the CDR3 reads CATSDLGPEAGGGNEQFF. CDR3 sequence (DNA): TGTGCCACCAGTGATTTGGGCCCCGAGGCAGGGGGAGGCAATGAGCAGTTCTTC.

The gene calls are TRBV6-1 and TRBJ1-6; D possibly corresponds to TRBD1 (5 bases). The CDR3 runs to 18 residues. The V end was cut by 2 bases, the J end by 0 bases, with 14 bases between. The V gene's germline CDR1 is MNHNS and CDR2 SASEGT. CDR3 DNA: TGTGCCAGCAGTGAAAGGGGCGACTCGAGCTCCTATAATTCACCCCTCCACTTT. Protein: CASSERGDSSSYNSPLHF.

This clone showed up just once. J is TRBJ1-3 and V is TRBV6-1; no clear D. This CDR3 has 16 amino acids. CDR1 and CDR2 (germline): MNHNS, SASEGT. Between the trimmed V and J ends, which lost 1 base and 0 bases, there was a span of 10 bases. This CDR3 is CASSEVLSGSGNTIYF. Written as DNA, the CDR3 is TGTGCCAGCAGTGAAGTCCTCTCCGGCTCTGGAAACACCATATATTTT.

V gene TRBV7-2 combines with J gene TRBJ1-6; TRBD1 agrees at 7 bases. The CDR3 is made up of 16 amino acids. Unmatched junction bases numbered 9, after V lost 5 bases and J lost 5 bases. Germline loops: CDR1 SGHTA, CDR2 FQGNSA. The CDR3 region is CASSPRRTGDNSPLHF. In DNA, the CDR3 is TGTGCCAGCAGCCCCCGCCGGACAGGCGATAATTCACCCCTCCACTTT.

The V and J genes are TRBV2 and TRBJ1-2, with 9 bases that match TRBD1. Germline CDR1 reads SNHLY; CDR2 reads FYNNEI. V lost 4 bases to trimming and J lost 5 bases; unmatched junction nucleotides: 8. This CDR3 spans 15 amino acids. Here the CDR3 reads CASSARTGAGYGYTF. The DNA for the CDR3 is TGTGCCAGCAGTGCCCGGACAGGGGCGGGATATGGCTACACCTTC.

This chain connects TRBV19 to TRBJ2-5; 7 bases map to TRBD1. There are 14 residues in the CDR3. The V segment lost 5 bases and the J segment 4 bases; nucleotides outside the gene matches: 7. The V gene's germline CDR1 is LNHDA and CDR2 SQIVND (reference sequence). In DNA, the CDR3 is TGTGCCAGTAGTCCGAGGGGGCGCGGAGAGACCCAGTACTTC. This gives the protein CASSPRGRGETQYF.

The rearrangement joins TRBV30 to TRBJ1-1; D ambiguous. Germline CDR1 GTSNPN, CDR2 SVGIG (reference sequence). V shed 0 bases and J shed 4 bases, with 9 bases lying between them. The CDR3 consists of 13 residues. This CDR3 is CAWSVAAGTEAFF. The CDR3 DNA is TGTGCCTGGAGTGTAGCGGCGGGCACTGAAGCTTTCTTT.

V is TRBV24-1 and J is TRBJ1-2; the D is unclear. V was shortened by 5 bases and J by 6 bases, with 21 bases between the two germline ends. The V gene's germline CDR1 is KGHDR and CDR2 SFDVKD. The length of the CDR3 is 16 residues. The CDR3 nucleotides read TGTGCCACCAGTGCAGGTTCCGGGAAGATAGTCGATGGCTACACCTTC. Amino acid sequence: CATSAGSGKIVDGYTF.

The V gene is TRBV19, the J gene TRBJ2-1; 13 nucleotides align to TRBD2. The CDR3 is made up of 17 amino acids. With V trimmed by 5 bases and J by 15 bases, 19 bases remained unmatched. CDR1 and CDR2 (germline): LNHDA, SQIVND (reference sequence). CDR3 sequence reads: CASSLRTSGSFHTAPFF. The DNA of the CDR3 is TGTGCCAGTAGTTTAAGGACTAGCGGGAGTTTCCACACGGCCCCGTTCTTC.

This chain links TRBV2 with TRBJ2-3; a weak D match, TRBD2 (5 bases). The CDR3 runs to 15 residues. The V end was cut by 4 bases, the J end by 6 bases, with 17 bases between. Germline CDR1 reads SNHLY; CDR2 reads FYNNEI. The CDR3 loop is CASSGSGNRGDTQYF. CDR3 sequence (DNA): TGTGCCAGCAGTGGGTCGGGGAACCGAGGTGATACGCAGTATTTT.

The chain employs TRBV5-1 and TRBJ1-2, with D perhaps TRBD1 (5 bases). CDR3 length: 13 amino acids. The germline V and J ends were trimmed by 4 bases and 3 bases, with 10 bases remaining between them. Germline CDR1 and CDR2: SGHRS and YFSETQ. The CDR3 coding sequence is TGCGCCAGCAGCCCGACAGCCTACTATGGCTACACCTTC. This encodes CASSPTAYYGYTF.

The chain employs TRBV3-1 (or the pseudogene TRBV3-2) and TRBJ2-2; D is ambiguous. V dropped 0 bases and J dropped 4 bases, with 18 bases sitting between them. The CDR3 loop spans 18 amino acids. Germline lookup yields CDR1 LGHDT and CDR2 YNNKEL (reference sequence). The CDR3 region has the DNA TGTGCCAGCAGCCAAGATCTTGGTACAGCCGTTTCCACCGGGGAGCTGTTTTTT. Translation: CASSQDLGTAVSTGELFF.

The chain has TRBV19 and TRBJ1-1; D possibly corresponds to TRBD1 (5 bases). Between the trimmed V and J ends, which lost 3 bases and 2 bases, there was a span of 7 bases. Germline V CDR1 and CDR2: LNHDA, SQIVND (reference sequence). The CDR3 covers 13 residues. In DNA form, the CDR3 reads TGTGCCAGTAGTATTAGGGGAAACACTGAAGCTTTCTTT. This sequence encodes CASSIRGNTEAFF.